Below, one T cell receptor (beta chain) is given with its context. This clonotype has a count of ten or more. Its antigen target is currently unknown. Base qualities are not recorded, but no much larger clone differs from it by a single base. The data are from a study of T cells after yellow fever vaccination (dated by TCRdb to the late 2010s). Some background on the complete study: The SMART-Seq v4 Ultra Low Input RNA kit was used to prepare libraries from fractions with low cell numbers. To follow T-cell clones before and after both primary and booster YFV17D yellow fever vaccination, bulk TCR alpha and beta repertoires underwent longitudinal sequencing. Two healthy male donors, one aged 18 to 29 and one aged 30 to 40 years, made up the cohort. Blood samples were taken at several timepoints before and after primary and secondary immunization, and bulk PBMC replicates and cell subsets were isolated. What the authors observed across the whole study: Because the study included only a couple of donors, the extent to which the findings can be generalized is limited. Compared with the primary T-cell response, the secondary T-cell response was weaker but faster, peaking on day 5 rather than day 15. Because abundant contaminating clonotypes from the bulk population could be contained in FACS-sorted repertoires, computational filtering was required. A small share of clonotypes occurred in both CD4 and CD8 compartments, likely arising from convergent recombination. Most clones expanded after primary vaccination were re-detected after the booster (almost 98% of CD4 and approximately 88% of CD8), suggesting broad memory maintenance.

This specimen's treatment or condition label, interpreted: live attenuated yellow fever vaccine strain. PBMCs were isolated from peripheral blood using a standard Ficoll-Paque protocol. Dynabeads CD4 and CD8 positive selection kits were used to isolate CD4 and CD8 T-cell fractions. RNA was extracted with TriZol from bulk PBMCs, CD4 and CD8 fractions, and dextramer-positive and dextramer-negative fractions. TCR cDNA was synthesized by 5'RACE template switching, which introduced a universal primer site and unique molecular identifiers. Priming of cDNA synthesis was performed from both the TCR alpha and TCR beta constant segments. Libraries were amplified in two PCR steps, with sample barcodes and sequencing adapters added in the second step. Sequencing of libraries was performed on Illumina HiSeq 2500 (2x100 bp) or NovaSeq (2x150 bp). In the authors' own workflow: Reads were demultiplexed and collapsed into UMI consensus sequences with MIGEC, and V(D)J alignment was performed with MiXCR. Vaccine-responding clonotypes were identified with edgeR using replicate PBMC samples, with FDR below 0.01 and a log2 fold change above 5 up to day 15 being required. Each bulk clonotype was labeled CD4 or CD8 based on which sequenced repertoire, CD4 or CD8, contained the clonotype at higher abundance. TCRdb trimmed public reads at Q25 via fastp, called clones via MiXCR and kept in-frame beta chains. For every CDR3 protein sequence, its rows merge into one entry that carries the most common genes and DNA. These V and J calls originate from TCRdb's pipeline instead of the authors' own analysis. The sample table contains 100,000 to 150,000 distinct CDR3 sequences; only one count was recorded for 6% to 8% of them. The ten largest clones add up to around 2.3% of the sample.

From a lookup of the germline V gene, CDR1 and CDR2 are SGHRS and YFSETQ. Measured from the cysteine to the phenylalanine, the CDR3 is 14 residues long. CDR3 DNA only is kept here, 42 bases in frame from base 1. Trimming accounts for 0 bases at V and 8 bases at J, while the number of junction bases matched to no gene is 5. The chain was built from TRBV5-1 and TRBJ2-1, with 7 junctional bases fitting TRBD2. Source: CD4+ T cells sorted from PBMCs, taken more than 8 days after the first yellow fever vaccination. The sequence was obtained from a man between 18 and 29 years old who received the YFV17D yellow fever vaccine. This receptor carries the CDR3 CASSLGLASDEQFF. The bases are TGCGCCAGCAGCTTGGGACTAGCCAGCGATGAGCAGTTCTTC.